These 13 T cell receptor beta chains came from one sample sequenced in a study of low-dose radiotherapy and immunotherapy resistance in tumors. The time point: before trial treatment. First-strand cDNA relied on TRAV- and TRBV-specific primers spanning alpha and beta chains. TCR amplification ran 15 to 25 PCR cycles using constant-region and V-primer adapter primers. TCRdb used MiXCR to reprocess the reads, holding one entry per CDR3 protein. The repertoire holds fewer than 90,000 distinct CDR3 sequences, with 31% as singletons. Sequenced here: PBMCs, sampled before treatment. The receptor set was obtained from a female donor with ovarian cancer.

This clonotype has just a few counts. CDR3 DNA sequence: TGTGCCAGCAGTTTGGGAGGTGCCTTCACCGGGGAGCTGTTTTTT. Translating gives CASSLGGAFTGELFF. The chain combines TRBV28 with TRBJ2-2, with D possibly TRBD2 on 6 matching bases. V lost 3 bases and J 4 bases, leaving 12 bases between the germline ends. This CDR3 comprises 15 residues. The V gene's germline CDR1 is MDHEN and CDR2 SYDVKM. Based on the CDR3 plus reference TRBV28 and TRBJ2-2, the full variable domain is DVKVTQSSRYLVKRTGEKVFLECVQDMDHENMFWYRQDPGLGLRLIYFSYDVKMKEKGDIPEGYSVSREKKERFSLILESASTNQTSMYLCASSLGGAFTGELFFGEGSRLTVL.

DNA for the CDR3: TGTGCCAGCAGCTTGTTCGGGGGGCTCGAGAACGAGCAGTACTTC. It codes for CASSLFGGLENEQYF. The gene calls are TRBV5-5 and TRBJ2-7; weak D call: TRBD2 (7 bases). Trimming removed 1 base from V and 5 bases from J, with 16 bases in between. The CDR3 runs to 15 residues. Germline V gives CDR1 SGHKS, CDR2 YYEKEE (reference sequence).

This clonotype was seen ten or more times. The rearrangement links TRBV11-1 to TRBJ2-6; D uncertain. CDR3 length equals 14 residues. CDR1 and CDR2 from the germline V gene are SGHAT and FQDESV (reference sequence). Trimming pared 6 bases from V and 3 bases from J, leaving 9 bases between. The CDR3 loop reads CASSDSIGANVLTF. CDR3 DNA sequence: TGTGCCAGCAGTGATTCTATTGGGGCCAACGTCCTGACTTTC.

This clonotype was seen ten or more times. This rearrangement joins TRBV12-3 or TRBV12-4 to TRBJ2-3; no clear D. The CDR3 sequence is 15 residues long. The V and J ends lost 8 bases and 4 bases respectively, with 19 bases between them. The DNA of the CDR3 is TGTGCCAGCCGACCCGACTCCACGAGACCAGATACGCAGTATTTT. It yields the protein CASRPDSTRPDTQYF.

There are a few counts of this clonotype. The rearrangement joins TRBV14 to TRBJ2-7, with 7 bases that match TRBD1. CDR3 length: 13 residues. Germline-derived CDR1 and CDR2 are SGHDN and FVKESK. The V gene end was trimmed by 7 bases and the J gene end by 3 bases; junction bases not matched to a gene: 6. In DNA form, the CDR3 reads TGTGCCAGCATAGGGGACAGCCTCTACGAGCAGTACTTC. Its translation is CASIGDSLYEQYF.

Details on this clonotype: With only one base between it and a far larger clone, this is likely a read error. For the CDR3, the DNA is TGTGCCAGCAGCCAAGAACTAGCGGGGGTCGCCTACAATGAGCAGTACTTC. Encoded protein: CASSQELAGVAYNEQYF. The chain combines TRBV4-2 with TRBJ2-7; 11 bases match TRBD2. The V gene's germline CDR1 is LGHNA and CDR2 YNFKEQ. CDR3 length equals 17 residues. V lost 0 bases and J lost 7; bases outside the gene matches: 11.

The chain carries TRBV7-2 and TRBJ1-5; D unresolved. Per germline, CDR1 SGHTA and CDR2 FQGNSA. Trimming left V 1 base short and J 2 bases short, with 9 bases between. There are 15 residues in the CDR3. CDR3 sequence (DNA): TGTGCCAGCAGCTTAGTCTCTAATGGCAATCAGCCCCAGCATTTT. It is translated as CASSLVSNGNQPQHF.

This chain uses TRBV5-4 with TRBJ2-1; 10 bases agree with TRBD2. From germline, CDR1 is SGHNT and CDR2 YYREEE (reference sequence). Trimming removed 2 bases from V and 5 bases from J; junction bases left unmatched: 4. CDR3 length: 15 amino acids. This CDR3 reads CASSFDSGRHNEQFF. The CDR3 nucleotides are TGTGCCAGCAGCTTCGATAGCGGGAGGCACAATGAGCAGTTCTTC.

This clonotype was seen ten or more times. V gene TRBV29-1 combines with J gene TRBJ2-5, with 9 bases matching TRBD1. V trimming: 6 bases; J trimming: 4 bases; junction bases outside the gene matches: 9. The CDR3 consists of 14 residues. Germline CDR1 and CDR2: SQVTM and ANQGSEA. Written as DNA, the CDR3 is TGCAGCGTCTTACAGGGGGCGCGTAGAGAGACCCAGTACTTC. The encoded protein is CSVLQGARRETQYF.

This clonotype was recorded once. A far larger clone is one base from this, pointing to a likely read error. The V gene is TRBV7-6, the J gene TRBJ2-7; D unclear. This CDR3 comprises 13 residues. Germline V gene sequence: CDR1 SGHVS, CDR2 FNYEAQ. Trimming removed 9 bases from V and 6 bases from J, with 18 bases in between. CDR3 coding DNA: TGTGCCAGGAGCGATCGACCGATTACCGAGCAGTACTTC. Protein sequence: CARSDRPITEQYF.

This clonotype appeared many times. V gene TRBV9 combines with J gene TRBJ2-7; 9 bases are a match to TRBD1. Germline-derived CDR1 and CDR2 are SGDLS and YYNGEE. The CDR3 length is 14 residues. With V trimmed by 5 bases and J by 4 bases, 7 bases remained unmatched. The CDR3 sequence: CASSAGTGNYEQYF. The CDR3 DNA follows: TGTGCCAGCAGTGCCGGGACAGGGAATTACGAGCAGTACTTC.

The chain links TRBV6-6 to TRBJ1-5, with D perhaps matching TRBD1 (6 bases). The V gene's germline CDR1 is MNHNY and CDR2 SVGAGI (reference sequence). V lost 7 bases to trimming and J lost 0 bases, with 13 bases between them. This CDR3 region has 15 residues. The CDR3 DNA reads TGTGCCAGCAACACAGGGACCTCTAGCAATCAGCCCCAGCATTTT. It is translated as CASNTGTSSNQPQHF.

This clonotype was detected ten times or more. The J gene is TRBJ1-6, the V gene TRBV20-1, with a tentative D call TRBD1 (5 bases). Germline CDR1 DFQATT, CDR2 SNEGSKA (reference sequence). This CDR3 has 14 amino acids. V was cut by 3 bases and J by 8 bases, with 14 bases left in between. The CDR3 coding sequence is TGCAGTGCTAGGATCGGACGGGGGGATTCACCCCTCCACTTT. Protein sequence: CSARIGRGDSPLHF.